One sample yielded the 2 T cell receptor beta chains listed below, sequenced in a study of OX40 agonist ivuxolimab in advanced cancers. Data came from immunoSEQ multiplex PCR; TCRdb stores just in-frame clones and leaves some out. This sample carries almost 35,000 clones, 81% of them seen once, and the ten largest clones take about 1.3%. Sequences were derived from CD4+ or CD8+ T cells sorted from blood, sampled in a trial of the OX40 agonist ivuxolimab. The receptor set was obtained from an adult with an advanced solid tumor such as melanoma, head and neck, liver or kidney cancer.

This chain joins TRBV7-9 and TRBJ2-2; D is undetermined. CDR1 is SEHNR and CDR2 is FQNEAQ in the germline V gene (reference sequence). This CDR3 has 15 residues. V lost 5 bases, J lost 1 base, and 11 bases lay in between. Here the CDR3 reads CASSMGLGNTGELFF. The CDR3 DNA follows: TGTGCCAGCAGCATGGGGTTGGGGAACACCGGGGAGCTGTTTTTT.

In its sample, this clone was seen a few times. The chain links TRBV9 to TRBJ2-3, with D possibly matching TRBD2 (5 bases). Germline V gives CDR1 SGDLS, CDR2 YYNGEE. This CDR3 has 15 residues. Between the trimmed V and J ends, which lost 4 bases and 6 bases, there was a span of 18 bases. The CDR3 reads CASSPITSLGDTQYF. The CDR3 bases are TGTGCCAGCAGCCCGATTACTAGTCTCGGGGATACGCAGTATTTT.